Listed below are T cell receptor beta chains from one sample, sequenced in a study of radiation and T cells in renal cell carcinoma. The protocol was immunoSEQ multiplex PCR, while the TCRdb copy is restricted to in-frame clones and leaves out a portion. Here the sample spans 100,000 to 150,000 clones, approximately 75% being singletons. The sample here was blood, taken from a patient whose treatment included radiotherapy and nephrectomy. Source of these receptors: a woman aged 55 to 70 with renal cell carcinoma. Both conserved end residues are part of each CDR3. D genes are given only for firm matches. Clone size is not always given. Where it is, it says once, few, many or a class for expanded clones.

clone_size	v_call	j_call	d_call	cdr3_aa	cdr3_nt
NA	TRBV11-2	TRBJ1-1	NA	CASSLPGLRAEAFF	TGTGCCAGCAGCCTACCCGGGCTGCGCGCTGAAGCTTTCTTT
NA	TRBV5-6	TRBJ1-2	NA	CASSSIYGYTF	TGTGCCAGCAGCTCCATTTATGGCTACACCTTC
few	TRBV7-3	TRBJ1-1	NA	CASSSQDVVKPQAFF	TGTGCCAGCAGCTCCCAAGACGTCGTCAAGCCACAAGCTTTCTTT
few	TRBV19	TRBJ1-1	TRBD1	CASSRTGTNTEAFF	TGTGCCAGTAGTAGGACAGGGACAAACACTGAAGCTTTCTTT
once	TRBV6-6	TRBJ1-2	NA	CAYSSANYGYTF	TGTGCCTATAGCTCAGCTAACTATGGCTACACCTTC
once	TRBV9	TRBJ2-1	TRBD2	CASSVGLAGGPTYNEQFF	TGTGCCAGCAGCGTAGGACTAGCGGGAGGGCCGACCTACAATGAGCAGTTCTTC
NA	TRBV28	TRBJ1-5	NA	CASSLLMNYNQPQHF	TGTGCCAGCAGTTTATTGATGAATTACAATCAGCCCCAGCATTTT
NA	TRBV18	TRBJ2-5	TRBD1	CASSPTPGQGKETQYF	TGTGCCAGCTCACCCACTCCGGGACAGGGTAAAGAGACCCAGTACTTC
NA	TRBV9	TRBJ2-5	NA	CASSADHGGFGETQYF	TGTGCCAGCAGCGCCGATCATGGGGGTTTCGGGGAGACCCAGTACTTC
many	TRBV10-1	TRBJ1-6	NA	CASSDSSYSPLHF	TGCGCCAGCAGTGACAGTTCATATTCACCCCTCCACTTT
NA	TRBV5-1	TRBJ2-1	TRBD2	CASSLAKVAGTYNEQFF	TGCGCCAGCAGCTTGGCCAAGGTAGCGGGAACGTACAATGAGCAGTTCTTC
NA	TRBV9	TRBJ1-6	TRBD1	CASTRGQAAGDGSPLHF	TGTGCCAGCACCAGGGGGCAGGCCGCCGGGGACGGCTCACCCCTCCACTTT
NA	TRBV11-2	TRBJ2-5	TRBD2	CASSPGGNEETQYF	TGTGCCAGCAGCCCGGGGGGAAATGAAGAGACCCAGTACTTC
NA	TRBV4-2	TRBJ2-7	TRBD2	CASSPRLAGAISYEQYF	TGTGCCAGCAGCCCGAGACTAGCGGGGGCTATCTCCTACGAGCAGTACTTC
once	TRBV28	TRBJ1-1	NA	CASLRAGEAFF	TGTGCCAGCCTTAGAGCTGGTGAAGCTTTCTTT
NA	TRBV7-9	TRBJ2-3	TRBD2	CASSSRASGGPTDTQYF	TGTGCCAGCAGCTCCCGCGCCTCGGGAGGGCCAACAGATACGCAGTATTTT
NA	TRBV6-1	TRBJ2-7	TRBD1	CASSVSPPGQGAEQYF	TGTGCCAGCAGTGTATCCCCTCCGGGACAGGGGGCTGAGCAGTACTTC
NA	TRBV5-4	TRBJ1-1	TRBD1	CASSFGRGRQEAFF	TGTGCCAGCAGCTTCGGCAGGGGGCGCCAGGAAGCTTTCTTT
NA	TRBV18	TRBJ1-1	NA	CASSPLGGGGLAEAFF	TGTGCCAGCTCACCCCTAGGGGGAGGTGGGTTGGCTGAAGCTTTCTTT
NA	TRBV7-2	TRBJ1-1	NA	CASSSPGTGSTEAFF	TGTGCCAGCAGCTCCCCAGGGACGGGGTCCACTGAAGCTTTCTTT
NA	TRBV7-8	TRBJ2-7	TRBD1	CASSLGGQLTYEQYF	TGTGCCAGCAGCTTAGGGGGACAGCTAACCTACGAGCAGTACTTC
NA	TRBV14	TRBJ1-2	NA	CASSQLTGPYGYTF	TGTGCCAGCAGCCAATTAACAGGGCCCTATGGCTACACCTTC
NA	TRBV20-1	TRBJ1-6	NA	CSATALPPPF	TGCAGTGCTACGGCACTTCCACCCCCCTTT
NA	TRBV27	TRBJ2-7	NA	CASSSTPREQYF	TGTGCCAGCAGTAGCACTCCTAGGGAGCAGTACTTC
NA	TRBV5-1	TRBJ2-2	TRBD2	CASSLREVDTGELFF	TGCGCCAGCAGCTTACGGGAGGTAGACACCGGGGAGCTGTTTTTT
NA	TRBV2	TRBJ2-7	TRBD1	CASGRTGAPYEQYF	TGTGCCAGCGGGAGGACAGGGGCCCCCTACGAGCAGTACTTC
NA	TRBV2	TRBJ1-1	NA	CASIREALITEAFF	TGTGCCAGCATAAGGGAGGCGTTAATCACTGAAGCTTTCTTT
once	TRBV2	TRBJ2-5	NA	CASSESRRQQETQYF	TGTGCCAGCAGTGAGTCGCGCAGGCAACAAGAGACCCAGTACTTC
NA	TRBV15	TRBJ1-6	NA	CATSRDGRGNSPLHF	TGTGCCACCAGCAGGGACGGGCGCGGGAATTCACCCCTCCACTTT
NA	TRBV5-1	TRBJ1-1	NA	CASTLGISTGPTEAFF	TGCGCCAGCACCTTGGGCATATCAACAGGGCCCACTGAAGCTTTCTTT
NA	TRBV5-4	TRBJ2-1	NA	CASSFGESSYNEQFF	TGTGCCAGCAGCTTTGGGGAGAGCTCCTACAATGAGCAGTTCTTC
NA	TRBV6-1	TRBJ1-3	NA	CASSEVWQGSGNTIYF	TGTGCCAGCAGTGAAGTTTGGCAGGGCTCTGGAAACACCATATATTTT
few	TRBV6-5	TRBJ1-1	TRBD1	CASIRGQGQGSEAFF	TGTGCCAGCATTCGTGGACAGGGCCAAGGGTCGGAAGCTTTCTTT
NA	TRBV7-2	TRBJ2-3	TRBD2	CASSGGGSPTDTQYF	TGTGCCAGCAGCGGCGGCGGGAGCCCCACAGATACGCAGTATTTT
NA	TRBV9	TRBJ2-2	TRBD2	CASSRTSGGSNTGELFF	TGTGCCAGCAGCCGGACTAGCGGGGGCTCGAACACCGGGGAGCTGTTTTTT
NA	TRBV5-1	TRBJ2-6	NA	CASSLVSSGANVLTF	TGCGCCAGCAGCTTGGTTAGCTCTGGGGCCAACGTCCTGACTTTC
once	TRBV7-9	TRBJ2-7	NA	CASSGTGYEQYF	TGTGCCAGCAGCGGGACGGGCTACGAGCAGTACTTC
NA	TRBV7-9	TRBJ2-7	TRBD1	CASSLSQGAEDEQYF	TGTGCCAGCAGCCTATCACAGGGGGCAGAAGACGAGCAGTACTTC
NA	TRBV7-2	TRBJ2-5	TRBD2	CASSSGVAGEGETQYF	TGTGCCAGCAGCTCGGGGGTAGCGGGAGAGGGGGAGACCCAGTACTTC
NA	TRBV18	TRBJ1-2	NA	CASSPAGGGYGYTF	TGTGCCAGCTCACCCGCCGGGGGCGGTTATGGCTACACCTTC
NA	TRBV6-5	TRBJ1-1	NA	CASSLAPNTEAFF	TGTGCCAGCAGTCTAGCCCCGAACACTGAAGCTTTCTTT
medium-sized	TRBV29-1	TRBJ2-7	NA	CSVDTGVRYEQYF	TGCAGCGTTGATACGGGAGTAAGGTACGAGCAGTACTTC
NA	TRBV6-5	TRBJ1-5	TRBD1	CASSSFRDRGAF	TGTGCCAGCAGCTCGTTCCGGGACAGGGGCGCTTTT
NA	TRBV29-1	TRBJ2-5	NA	CSVDPGQETQYF	TGCAGCGTTGACCCGGGGCAAGAGACCCAGTACTTC
few	TRBV28	TRBJ1-4	NA	CASSSTGPHEKLFF	TGTGCCAGCAGCTCTACCGGGCCCCATGAAAAACTGTTTTTT